This note documents a single T cell receptor (beta chain) sequence. The record originates from a study of blood T cell repertoires in COVID-19. On the study more broadly: Italy, Spain and the United States were the sources of the convalescent and acute COVID-19 samples. In each case, the material was cDNA or gDNA derived from T cells, B-cell-depleted T cells, or PBMCs.

Per the authors' pipeline: Quantification of nucleated cells was approximated via reference gene primer amplification. Clones were read by immunoSEQ multiplex PCR, and TCRdb kept only the in-frame ones, dropping some. Clone size and V and J calls were adopted from that table, with D and trimming inferred from the DNA. The sample carries a few hundred thousand clones, roughly 83% recorded once. V was pared by 1 base and J by 0 bases, with 13 bases between. The V gene's germline CDR1 is MNHNS and CDR2 SASEGT. The CDR3 runs 16 residues. Source material: peripheral blood. V and J are TRBV6-1 and TRBJ2-7; possibly TRBD1 for D (6 bases). The clonotype was recovered from a man at least 80 years old with acute or convalescent COVID-19. As DNA, the CDR3 is TGTGCCAGCAGTGAAGAGCGGACAGAAAGCTCCTACGAGCAGTACTTC. This codes for CASSEERTESSYEQYF.